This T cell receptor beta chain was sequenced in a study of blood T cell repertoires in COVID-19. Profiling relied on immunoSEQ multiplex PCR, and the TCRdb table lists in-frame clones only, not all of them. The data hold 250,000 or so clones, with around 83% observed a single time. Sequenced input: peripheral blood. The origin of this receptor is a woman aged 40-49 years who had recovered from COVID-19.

The chain's CDR3 is CASRERGPRVDTQYF. The CDR3 nucleotides are TGTGCCAGCAGAGAGCGGGGACCCAGGGTAGATACGCAGTATTTT. The gene calls are TRBV7-2 and TRBJ2-3; 7 bases map to TRBD2. The germline CDR1 and CDR2 sequences are SGHTA and FQGNSA. This CDR3 is built from 15 residues. With V trimmed by 6 bases and J by 5 bases, 11 bases remained unmatched.